The entry below describes one T cell receptor (beta chain). Per the study methods: Estimation of nucleated cell counts relied on the amplification of reference gene primers. Libraries were prepared by immunoSEQ multiplex PCR; TCRdb keeps only in-frame clonotypes and omits some of them. V, J and clone size derive from that table, while D and trimming were established from the DNA sequence. The data contain 140,000 or so clones, around 90% of them singletons. Germline V gene lookup returns CDR1 MDHEN and CDR2 SYDVKM. V lost 10 bases, J lost 3 bases, and 11 bases stayed unmatched. This CDR3 is 14 amino acids long. The sample comes from a study of blood T cell repertoires in COVID-19. About the research overall: Acute and convalescent COVID-19 specimens originated in the United States, Italy and Spain.

The sample consisted of peripheral blood. The rearrangement joins TRBV28 to TRBJ1-2; 7 bases match TRBD1. The sequence came from a man aged 55 to 70 with active or convalescent COVID-19. The CDR3 reads CATLDKGADYGYTF. The CDR3 nucleotides are TGTGCCACACTGGACAAGGGGGCGGACTATGGCTACACCTTC.